The 24 T cell receptor beta chains below all came from one sample that was sequenced in a study of beta chain features in type 1 diabetes (dated by TCRdb to the late 2010s). What the authors observed across the whole study: Type 1 diabetes patients showed a moderate but significant shortening of TCRB CDR3 length in all four CD4+ subsets.

The antigens these receptors bind are not known. The library was prepared using the immunoSEQ multiplex PCR assay. The entire isolated RNA was reverse transcribed using the High Capacity cDNA Reverse Transcription Kit, and thus expressed TCRB transcripts were sequenced. TCRdb's version of the immuneACCESS table is confined to in-frame rearrangements and falls short of the full clone set. An unresolved V gene accounts for under half of the shortfall where checked; the remainder is of unknown origin. In this sample the table shows some 350,000 clones, 8.5% to 10% of which occur a single time. The ten largest clones take up roughly 0.6% of the sample. Material: central memory CD4+ T cells from blood. These receptor sequences come from a man aged 25 to 40 with type 1 diabetes.

About this clone itself: At one boundary the junction diverges from the germline segment, which might be a read error. The rearrangement joins TRBV5-4 to TRBJ1-4; perhaps TRBD1 as D (5 bases). In germline, CDR1 is SGHNT, CDR2 YYREEE (reference sequence). This CDR3 region has 12 residues. The CDR3 bases are TGCGCCAGCAGCCGGGGGTTGGAAAAACTGTTTTTT. This encodes CASSRGLEKLFF.

In this sample, this clone turned up a few times. V gene TRBV5-1 combines with J gene TRBJ2-1, with 9 bases identical to TRBD1. V gave up 4 bases and J gave up 4 bases; unmatched junction bases: 6. In germline, CDR1 is SGHRS, CDR2 YFSETQ. The CDR3 is 15 amino acids. CDR3 sequence (DNA): TGCGCCAGCAGCACGGGACAGGGCCCTTACAATGAGCAGTTCTTC. Translation: CASSTGQGPYNEQFF.

This clone has a count of ten or more. The chain carries TRBV28 and TRBJ1-5, with D possibly matching TRBD1 (5 bases). CDR1 is MDHEN, CDR2 SYDVKM, per germline. This CDR3 is built from 15 residues. Trimming took off 5 bases at V and 7 bases at J, with 18 bases between the two ends. The DNA for the CDR3 is TGTGCCAGCAGTCTCCTAGACGGGGCGAAGCAGCCCCAGCATTTT. Its protein product is CASSLLDGAKQPQHF.

This clone has more than one count but fewer than ten. The rearrangement uses TRBV6-5 and TRBJ2-7, with D unclear. V was cut by 6 bases and J by 6 bases, with 12 bases left in between. The CDR3 runs 12 residues. Germline V lookup: CDR1 MNHEY, CDR2 SVGAGI. CDR3 DNA sequence: TGTGCCAGCAGAACAACTGTGGGCGAGCAGTACTTC. It encodes CASRTTVGEQYF.

This clone has a handful of counts. The chain links TRBV7-9 to TRBJ1-1; TRBD1 might be the D (5 bases). This CDR3 comprises 13 residues. Germline V lookup: CDR1 SEHNR, CDR2 FQNEAQ (reference sequence). Trimming left V 5 bases short and J 3 bases short, with 10 bases between. The CDR3 DNA is TGTGCCAGCAGCATATCAGGGTACACTGAAGCTTTCTTT. It yields the protein CASSISGYTEAFF.

This chain uses TRBV5-1 with TRBJ1-2; the D is unclear. The V end lost 7 bases, the J end lost 0 bases, and 16 bases lay between the germline ends. Germline-derived CDR1 and CDR2 are SGHRS and YFSETQ. The CDR3 is made up of 15 amino acids. The DNA of the CDR3 is TGCGCCAGCTCCTACGGAACGGGAGCTAACTATGGCTACACCTTC. Amino acid sequence: CASSYGTGANYGYTF. The full variable domain, in which reference TRBV5-1 and TRBJ1-2 provide the parts outside the CDR3, is KAGVTQTPRYLIKTRGQQVTLSCSPISGHRSVSWYQQTPGQGLQFLFEYFSETQRNKGNFPGRFSGRQFSNSRSEMNVSTLELGDSALYLCASSYGTGANYGYTFGSGTRLTVV.

This clone was counted only a few times. The gene calls are TRBV28 and TRBJ1-2; TRBD1 might be the D (5 bases). This CDR3 has 14 residues. V was trimmed by 6 bases and J by 6 bases, leaving 17 bases between them. The germline gives CDR1 MDHEN, CDR2 SYDVKM. The CDR3 spells CASSLWGGNNGYTF. The CDR3 DNA is TGTGCCAGCAGCCTGTGGGGGGGGAATAATGGCTACACCTTC.

This clone was seen at least ten times. The V gene is TRBV18, the J gene TRBJ2-5; D unclear. V lost 0 bases, J lost 5 bases, and 10 bases lay in between. From germline, CDR1 is KGHSH and CDR2 LQKENI. The CDR3 length is 14 residues. The CDR3 nucleotides are TGTGCCAGCTCACCACCGACACTGCGGGAGACCCAGTACTTC. Translation gives CASSPPTLRETQYF.

The chain joins TRBV6-5 to TRBJ2-1, with 11 nucleotides matching TRBD2. Germline values: CDR1 MNHEY, CDR2 SVGAGI. The CDR3 is made up of 14 amino acids. V lost 4 bases and J lost 9; bases outside the gene matches: 5. Written as DNA, the CDR3 is TGTGCCAGCAGTTTAGCGGGAGGGCCACGTGAGCAGTTCTTC. Translating gives CASSLAGGPREQFF.

The chain uses TRBV6-1 and TRBJ2-5; the D gene is possibly TRBD2 (6 bases). V dropped 8 bases and J dropped 3 bases, with 7 bases sitting between them. CDR1 is MNHNS and CDR2 is SASEGT in the germline V gene. This CDR3 spans 11 amino acids. The CDR3 spells CASGRKETQYF. The DNA of the CDR3 is TGTGCCAGCGGGAGGAAAGAGACCCAGTACTTC.

A few counts support this clone. V usage is TRBV28 and J usage is TRBJ2-1; 11 bases fit TRBD2. The junction had 10 bases not matched to a gene; V was cut back by 5 bases and J by 7 bases. CDR1 and CDR2 from the germline V gene are MDHEN and SYDVKM. CDR3 size: 16 residues. The chain's CDR3 is CASSPRGSSGRNEQFF. The CDR3 nucleotides are TGTGCCAGCAGTCCCCGCGGGTCTAGCGGGAGGAATGAGCAGTTCTTC.

This rearrangement joins TRBV9 to TRBJ2-1, with D maybe TRBD2 (6 bases). Trimming took off 0 bases at V and 8 bases at J, with 18 bases between the two ends. Germline V CDR1 and CDR2: SGDLS, YYNGEE. The CDR3 contains 16 residues. This CDR3 reads CASSVGGTRGVYEQFF. Here the CDR3 DNA reads TGTGCCAGCAGCGTAGGCGGGACGCGAGGAGTTTATGAGCAGTTCTTC.

This clone showed up just a few times. This chain uses TRBV5-1 with TRBJ1-4; 9 bases match TRBD1. After removal of 4 bases from V and 7 bases from J, the junction contained 5 bases not matched to a gene. The CDR3 sequence is 14 residues long. CDR1 and CDR2 from the germline V gene are SGHRS and YFSETQ. The CDR3 spells CASSRDRVGEKLFF. The CDR3 DNA sequence: TGCGCCAGCAGCCGGGACAGGGTTGGTGAAAAACTGTTTTTT. The full variable domain, completed using reference TRBV5-1 and TRBJ1-4, is KAGVTQTPRYLIKTRGQQVTLSCSPISGHRSVSWYQQTPGQGLQFLFEYFSETQRNKGNFPGRFSGRQFSNSRSEMNVSTLELGDSALYLCASSRDRVGEKLFFGSGTQLSVL.

This clone came up many times. V gene TRBV5-1 combines with J gene TRBJ2-1, with a tentative D call TRBD1 (7 bases). Per germline, CDR1 SGHRS and CDR2 YFSETQ. The V end was cut by 4 bases, the J end by 7 bases, with 18 bases between. The CDR3 sequence is 15 residues long. DNA for the CDR3: TGCGCCAGCAGCGGGGAGGCAGGGGGGTGGAATGAGCAGTTCTTC. This gives the protein CASSGEAGGWNEQFF.

This clone occurred many times. This chain links TRBV28 with TRBJ1-4; 8 bases are a match to TRBD1. The V gene end was trimmed by 3 bases and the J gene end by 8 bases; junction bases not matched to a gene: 5. This CDR3 region has 14 residues. Germline CDR1 and CDR2: MDHEN and SYDVKM. For the CDR3, the DNA is TGTGCCAGCAGTTTCTCAGGGGGCAACGAAAAACTGTTTTTT. Protein product: CASSFSGGNEKLFF.

Only a few counts were recorded for this clone. Other DNA sequences from this sample encode an identical CDR3 as well. The V and J genes are TRBV2 and TRBJ1-2; no clear D. V dropped 2 bases and J dropped 2 bases, with 0 bases sitting between them. The CDR3 is made up of 11 amino acids. Germline-derived CDR1 and CDR2 are SNHLY and FYNNEI. CDR3: CASSENYGYTF. In DNA form, the CDR3 reads TGTGCCAGCAGTGAAAACTATGGCTACACCTTC.

Comments on this clone: Distinct nucleotide sequences in the sample also encode this CDR3. This chain connects TRBV6-5 to TRBJ1-2, with D possibly being TRBD1 (5 bases). Trimming took off 6 bases at V and 4 bases at J, with 12 bases between the two ends. The CDR3 runs to 13 residues. Germline CDR1 and CDR2: MNHEY and SVGAGI. The CDR3 DNA follows: TGTGCCAGCAGCCCGCAGGGCCCCTATGGCTACACCTTC. Translated, it gives CASSPQGPYGYTF.

The J gene is TRBJ2-3, the V gene TRBV5-4, with D maybe TRBD1 (6 bases). V lost 5 bases and J lost 0, with 16 bases in between. In germline, CDR1 is SGHNT, CDR2 YYREEE (reference sequence). The CDR3 runs 16 residues. CDR3 in amino acids: CASRVGTPVSTDTQYF. Written as DNA, the CDR3 is TGTGCCAGCAGGGTCGGGACACCAGTAAGCACAGATACGCAGTATTTT.

The V call is TRBV30, the J call TRBJ1-1, with TRBD1 as a possible D gene (6 bases). Looked up from germline, CDR1 is GTSNPN and CDR2 is SVGIG (reference sequence). V was trimmed by 7 bases and J by 0 bases, leaving 18 bases between them. CDR3 length: 15 residues. The CDR3 loop reads CASSGGQRMNTEAFF. The CDR3 DNA is TGTGCCTCCTCTGGGGGGCAGCGAATGAACACTGAAGCTTTCTTT.

The chain joins TRBV7-2 to TRBJ1-2; possibly TRBD1 for D (6 bases). Germline assignment: CDR1 SGHTA and CDR2 FQGNSA. Between the trimmed V and J ends, which lost 4 bases and 8 bases, there was a span of 14 bases. This CDR3 contains 13 residues. CDR3 sequence reads: CASSSRDQGGYTF. The DNA for the CDR3 is TGTGCCAGCAGCTCTCGGGACCAGGGGGGCTACACCTTC.

This clone has a handful of counts. This chain uses TRBV23-1 with TRBJ1-5; 9 nucleotides agree with TRBD1. TRBV23-1 qualifies as an ORF whose function is uncertain. This CDR3 contains 16 residues. The V and J ends lost 6 bases and 0 bases, in that order; junction bases with no gene match: 6. The CDR3 region has the DNA TGCGCCAGCAGCTTGTCGGGACAGGGTAGCAATCAGCCCCAGCATTTT. It yields the protein CASSLSGQGSNQPQHF.

The sample holds a few counts of this clone. The rearrangement links TRBV9 to TRBJ2-7, with TRBD1 as a possible D gene (5 bases). Germline V CDR1 and CDR2: SGDLS, YYNGEE. The V end lost 4 bases, the J end lost 7 bases, and 21 bases lay between the germline ends. This CDR3 has 15 residues. CDR3 nucleotide sequence: TGTGCCAGCAGCTCACAGGCGGCCCTTATTGAAGAGCAGTACTTC. Residues: CASSSQAALIEEQYF.

In its sample, this clone was seen a few times. The chain couples TRBV30 to TRBJ1-3; D is uncertain. Germline lookup yields CDR1 GTSNPN and CDR2 SVGIG (reference sequence). The CDR3 has 13 amino acids. The V end lost 4 bases, the J end lost 3 bases, and 10 bases lay between the germline ends. CDR3 coding DNA: TGTGCCTGGACCGCCGAACGTGGAAACACCATATATTTT. Translated, it gives CAWTAERGNTIYF.

This clone was picked up a small number of times. V usage is TRBV13 and J usage is TRBJ2-5; D might be TRBD1 (6 bases). The tail of the sequence fits TRBJ2-7 better, so the J call may be wrong. The germline V gene encodes CDR1 PRHDT and CDR2 FYEKMQ (reference sequence). The CDR3 consists of 13 residues. This CDR3 reads CASSSRGGYEQYF. The CDR3 DNA sequence: TGTGCCAGCAGCTCCCGAGGGGGCTACGAGCAGTACTTC.